The sequence of this T cell receptor (beta chain) was determined in a study of OX40 agonist ivuxolimab in advanced cancers. Using immunoSEQ multiplex PCR, the repertoire was profiled, and TCRdb retains in-frame clones only, with some absent. This sample carries around 70,000 clones, roughly 86% of them seen once, and the ten largest clones take 5%. Germline CDR1 and CDR2: SGHDT and YYEEEE. With 5 bases clipped from V and 2 bases from J, the junction kept 5 bases outside the gene matches. The CDR3 runs to 14 residues. This TCR came from an adult with an advanced solid tumor such as melanoma, head and neck, liver or kidney cancer. This rearrangement joins TRBV5-6 to TRBJ2-7, with TRBD1 matching over 9 bases. This specimen was CD4+ or CD8+ T cells sorted from blood, taken in a trial of the OX40 agonist ivuxolimab. Written as DNA, the CDR3 is TGTGCCAGCAGATACAGGGGGCGGGCCTACGAGCAGTACTTC. Translation gives CASRYRGRAYEQYF.